This T cell receptor (beta chain) was sequenced in a study of blood T cell repertoires in COVID-19. Concerning this clone itself: One end of the junction does not line up with germline, which may come from a read error.

Clones were sequenced by immunoSEQ multiplex PCR, and TCRdb holds only the in-frame ones, with some missing. Of 97,000 or so clones in the sample, around 73% were seen once. Germline V lookup: CDR1 MNHEY, CDR2 SVGAGI. The CDR3 runs 16 residues. The TCR originated in a man aged 55 to 69 with active or convalescent COVID-19. The J gene is TRBJ1-4, the V gene TRBV6-5, with 7 nucleotides matching TRBD1. Input material: peripheral blood. The DNA for the CDR3 is TGTGCCAGCAGCTACTTCCCAGGGGGAACTAATGAAAAACTGTTTTTT. Translating gives CASSYFPGGTNEKLFF.